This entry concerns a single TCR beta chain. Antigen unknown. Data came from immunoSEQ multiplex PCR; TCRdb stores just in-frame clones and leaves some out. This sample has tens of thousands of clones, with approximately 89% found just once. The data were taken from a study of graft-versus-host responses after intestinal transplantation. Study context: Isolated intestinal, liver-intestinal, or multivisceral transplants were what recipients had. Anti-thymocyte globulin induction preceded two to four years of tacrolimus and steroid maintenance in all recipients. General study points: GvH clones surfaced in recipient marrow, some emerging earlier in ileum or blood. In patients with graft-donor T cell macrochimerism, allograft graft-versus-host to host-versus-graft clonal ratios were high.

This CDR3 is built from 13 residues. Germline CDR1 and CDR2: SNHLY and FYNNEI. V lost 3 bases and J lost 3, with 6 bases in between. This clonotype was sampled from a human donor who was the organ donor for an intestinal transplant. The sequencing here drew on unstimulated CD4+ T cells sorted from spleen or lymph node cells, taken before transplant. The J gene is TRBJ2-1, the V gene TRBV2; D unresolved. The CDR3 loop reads CASSDDNYNEQFF. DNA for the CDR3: TGTGCCAGCAGTGACGACAACTACAATGAGCAGTTCTTC.